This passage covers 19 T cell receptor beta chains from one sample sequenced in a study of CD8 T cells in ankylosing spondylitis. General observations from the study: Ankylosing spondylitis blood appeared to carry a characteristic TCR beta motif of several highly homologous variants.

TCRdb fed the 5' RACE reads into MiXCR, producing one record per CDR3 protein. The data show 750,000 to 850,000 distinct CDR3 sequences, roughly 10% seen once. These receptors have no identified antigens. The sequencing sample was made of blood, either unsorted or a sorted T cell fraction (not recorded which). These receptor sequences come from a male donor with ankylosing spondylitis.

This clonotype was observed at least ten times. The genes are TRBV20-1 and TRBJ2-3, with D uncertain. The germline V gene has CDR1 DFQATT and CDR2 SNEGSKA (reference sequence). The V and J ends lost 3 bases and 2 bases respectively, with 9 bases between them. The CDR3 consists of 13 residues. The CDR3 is CSASLAATDTQYF. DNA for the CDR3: TGCAGTGCTAGCTTGGCGGCCACAGATACGCAGTATTTT.

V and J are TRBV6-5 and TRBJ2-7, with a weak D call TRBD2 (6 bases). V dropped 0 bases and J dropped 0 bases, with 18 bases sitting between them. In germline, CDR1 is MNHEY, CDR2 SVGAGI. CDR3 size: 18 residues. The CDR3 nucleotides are TGTGCCAGCAGTTACTCACGGGGGTGGCACGTTAACTCCTACGAGCAGTACTTC. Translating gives CASSYSRGWHVNSYEQYF.

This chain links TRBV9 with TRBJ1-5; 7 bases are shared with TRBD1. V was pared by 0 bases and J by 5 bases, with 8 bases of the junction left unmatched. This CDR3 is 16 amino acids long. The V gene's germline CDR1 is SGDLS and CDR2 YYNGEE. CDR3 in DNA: TGTGCCAGCAGCGTAGGACAGGGATCCTCGGATCAGCCCCAGCATTTT. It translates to CASSVGQGSSDQPQHF.

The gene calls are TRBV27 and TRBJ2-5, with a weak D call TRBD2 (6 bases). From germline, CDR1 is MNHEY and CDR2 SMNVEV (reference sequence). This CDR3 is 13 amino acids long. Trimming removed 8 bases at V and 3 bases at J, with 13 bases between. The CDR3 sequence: CASSFGLKETQYF. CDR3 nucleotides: TGTGCCAGCTCATTCGGACTAAAAGAGACCCAGTACTTC.

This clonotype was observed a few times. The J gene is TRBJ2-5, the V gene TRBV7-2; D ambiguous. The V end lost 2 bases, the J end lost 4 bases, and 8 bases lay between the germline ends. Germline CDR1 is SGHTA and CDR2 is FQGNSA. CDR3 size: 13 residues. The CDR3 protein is CASSLRTLETQYF. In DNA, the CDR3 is TGTGCCAGCAGCTTAAGGACCCTAGAGACCCAGTACTTC.

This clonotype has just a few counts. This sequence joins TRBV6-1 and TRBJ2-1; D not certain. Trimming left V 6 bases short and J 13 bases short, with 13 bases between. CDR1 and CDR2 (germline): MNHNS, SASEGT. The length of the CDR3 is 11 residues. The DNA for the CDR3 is TGTGCCAGCAGCATACTCCTCTACCAGTTCTTC. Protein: CASSILLYQFF.

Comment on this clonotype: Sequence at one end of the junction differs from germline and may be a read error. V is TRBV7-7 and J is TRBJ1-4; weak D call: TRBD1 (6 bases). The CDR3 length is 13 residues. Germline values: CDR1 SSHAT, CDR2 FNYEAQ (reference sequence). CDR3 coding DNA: TGTGCTAGCAGCCGTGGACAGAGAGAAAAACTGTTTTTT. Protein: CASSRGQREKLFF.

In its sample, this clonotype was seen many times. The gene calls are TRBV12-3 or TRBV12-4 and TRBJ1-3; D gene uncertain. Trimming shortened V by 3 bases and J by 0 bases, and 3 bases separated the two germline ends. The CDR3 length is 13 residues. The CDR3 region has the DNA TGTGCCAGCAGTTTCTTCTCTGGAAACACCATATATTTT. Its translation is CASSFFSGNTIYF.

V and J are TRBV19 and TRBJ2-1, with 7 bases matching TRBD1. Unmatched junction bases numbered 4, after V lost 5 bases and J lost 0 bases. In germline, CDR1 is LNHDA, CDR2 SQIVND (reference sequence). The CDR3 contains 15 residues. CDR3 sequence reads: CASSVPGGSYNEQFF. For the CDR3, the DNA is TGTGCCAGTAGTGTTCCAGGGGGCTCCTACAATGAGCAGTTCTTC. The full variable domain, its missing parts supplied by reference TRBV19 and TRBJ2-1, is DGGITQSPKYLFRKEGQNVTLSCEQNLNHDAMYWYRQDPGQGLRLIYYSQIVNDFQKGDIAEGYSVSREKKESFPLTVTSAQKNPTAFYLCASSVPGGSYNEQFFGPGTRLTVL.

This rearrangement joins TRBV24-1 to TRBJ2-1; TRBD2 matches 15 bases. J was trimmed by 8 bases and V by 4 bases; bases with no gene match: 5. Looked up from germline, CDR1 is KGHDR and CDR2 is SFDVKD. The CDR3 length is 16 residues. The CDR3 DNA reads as TGTGCCACCAGTGACGCGGGACTAGCGGGAGGCGATGAGCAGTTCTTC. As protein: CATSDAGLAGGDEQFF.

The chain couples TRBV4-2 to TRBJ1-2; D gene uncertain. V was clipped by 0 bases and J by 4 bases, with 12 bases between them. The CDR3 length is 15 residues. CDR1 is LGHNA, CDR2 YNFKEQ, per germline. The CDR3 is CASSQEISAFYGYTF. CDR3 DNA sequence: TGTGCCAGCAGCCAAGAAATCAGCGCTTTCTATGGCTACACCTTC.

CDR3 residues: CSARDRTGPTDTQYF. In DNA, the CDR3 is TGCAGTGCTAGAGACAGGACAGGGCCCACAGATACGCAGTATTTT. This chain connects TRBV20-1 to TRBJ2-3; 8 bases map to TRBD1. The CDR3 is 15 amino acids. Unmatched junction bases numbered 4, after V lost 0 bases and J lost 2 bases. Germline lookup yields CDR1 DFQATT and CDR2 SNEGSKA (reference sequence).

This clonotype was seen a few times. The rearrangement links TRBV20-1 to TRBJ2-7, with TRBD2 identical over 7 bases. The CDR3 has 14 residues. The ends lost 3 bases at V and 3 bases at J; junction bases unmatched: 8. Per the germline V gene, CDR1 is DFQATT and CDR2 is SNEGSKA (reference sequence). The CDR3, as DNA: TGCAGTGCTAGCGGGGGGAGGGCGGTCTACGAGCAGTACTTC. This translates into CSASGGRAVYEQYF.

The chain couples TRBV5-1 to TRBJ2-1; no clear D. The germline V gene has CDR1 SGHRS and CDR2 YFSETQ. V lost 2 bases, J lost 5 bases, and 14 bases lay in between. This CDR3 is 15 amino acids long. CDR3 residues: CASSFEPLGDNEQFF. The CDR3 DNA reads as TGCGCCAGCAGCTTCGAACCCCTGGGTGACAATGAGCAGTTCTTC.

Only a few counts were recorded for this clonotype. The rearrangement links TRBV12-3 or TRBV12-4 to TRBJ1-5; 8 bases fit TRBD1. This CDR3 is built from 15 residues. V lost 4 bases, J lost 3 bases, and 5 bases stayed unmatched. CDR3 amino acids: CASSSRQGLNQPQHF. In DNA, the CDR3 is TGTGCCAGCAGTTCCAGACAGGGGCTCAATCAGCCCCAGCATTTT.

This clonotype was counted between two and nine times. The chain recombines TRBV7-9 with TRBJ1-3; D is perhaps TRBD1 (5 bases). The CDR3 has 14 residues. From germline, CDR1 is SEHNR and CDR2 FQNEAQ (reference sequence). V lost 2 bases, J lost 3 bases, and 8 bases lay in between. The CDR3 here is CASSLRGVGNTIYF. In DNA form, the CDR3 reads TGTGCCAGCAGCTTACGGGGGGTTGGAAACACCATATATTTT.

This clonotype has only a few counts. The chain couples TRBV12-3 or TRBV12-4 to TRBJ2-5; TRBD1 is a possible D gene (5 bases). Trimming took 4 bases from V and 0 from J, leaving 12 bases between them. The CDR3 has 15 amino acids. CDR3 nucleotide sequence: TGTGCCAGCAGTTGGGGCGATCCGTACCAAGAGACCCAGTACTTC. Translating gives CASSWGDPYQETQYF.

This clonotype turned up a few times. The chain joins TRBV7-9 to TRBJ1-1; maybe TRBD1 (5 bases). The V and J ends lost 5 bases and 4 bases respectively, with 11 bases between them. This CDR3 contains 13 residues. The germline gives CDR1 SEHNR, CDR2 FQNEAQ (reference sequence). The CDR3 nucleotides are TGTGCCAGCAGCCCCGGGGCCCCCACTGAAGCTTTCTTT. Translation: CASSPGAPTEAFF.

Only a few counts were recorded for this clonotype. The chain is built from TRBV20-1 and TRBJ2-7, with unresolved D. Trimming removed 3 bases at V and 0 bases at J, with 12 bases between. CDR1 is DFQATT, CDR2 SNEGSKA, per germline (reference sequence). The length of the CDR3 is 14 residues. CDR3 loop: CSASTPDGSYEQYF. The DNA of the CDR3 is TGCAGTGCTAGTACCCCCGACGGCTCCTACGAGCAGTACTTC.